This T cell receptor (beta chain) was sequenced during a study of CD8+CD57+ T cells in acquired aplastic anemia (dated by TCRdb to the late 2010s). Broadly, across the study: DNA extracted from sorted CD4+ and CD8+ cells had a mean of roughly 3.3 ug, with a range of about 0.2 to 30 ug. CD8+CD57+ expansion was defined as frequency above the mean frequency observed in healthy subjects.

Genomic DNA was used as template for profiling of TCR beta VDJ combinations and CDR3 sequences. TCR repertoire sequencing was run on an Illumina HiSeq 2000. In the authors' own workflow: TRBV/TRBJ rearrangement plots, CDR3 size and DJ length profiles, and Simpson's diversity index were used to evaluate the repertoires. Whichever DNA sequence was most abundant in the deep sequencing data was defined as the immunodominant clone. CDR3 amino acid sequences were checked for sharing between subjects and were compared against published repertoires and the VDJdb database. Using fastp at Q25 and MiXCR, TCRdb reprocessed the public reads and kept productive beta chains. Each record represents a unique CDR3 protein, reported with the most common genes and DNA among its rows. These V and J calls rely on TCRdb rather than the paper's analysis. This sample gives about 270,000 distinct CDR3 sequences in total; around 82% of them show up just once. Together, the top ten hold approximately 40% of the sample.

Patients chosen for sequencing had shown expansion of CD8+CD57+ cells by flow cytometry. Every patient had a diagnosis of severe acquired aplastic anemia based on International Study of Aplastic Anemia and Agranulocytosis and Camitta criteria. Patients had received no therapy at the time of blood sampling. In the study, sorted CD4+ and CD8+ blood T cells from patients with severe aplastic anemia and from healthy subjects underwent deep sequencing of TCR repertoires. Patients were enrolled in the USA under clinicaltrials.gov protocols 00001620, 01623167, 00001397, 00071045, 00081523 and 00961064. Ficoll-Paque density gradient centrifugation was used to isolate peripheral blood mononuclear cells. Before DNA extraction, CD4+ and CD8+ T cells were sorted by FACS or by magnetic beads. Summary of the overall study and its limitations: Twenty-nine CD8+ CDR3 sequences were shared between patients and controls but appeared highly expressed in patients and within their immunodominant clones. Patients and healthy controls showed no significant difference in CD8+ Simpson's diversity (P=0.060).

From cysteine to phenylalanine, the CDR3 is 12 amino acids long. This entry keeps only the CDR3 DNA: 36 bases, framed from base 1. Relative to germline, V is 6 bases shorter and J is 4 bases shorter, with 11 bases between their ends. CDR1 is given as SQVTM and CDR2 as ANQGSEA, both from the germline V gene. Of note for this clonotype: It has no known antigen specificity. The sample holds no much larger clone one base away, and base qualities are not on file.

The sequence came from a human donor with aplastic anemia. This chain joins TRBV29-1 to TRBJ2-3; possibly the D gene is TRBD1, per 6 matching bases. The specimen sequenced was sorted CD4+, CD8+, or CD8+CD57+ T cells (not recorded which) from PBMCs. This receptor has the CDR3 CSVIKGADTQYF. The DNA is as follows: TGCAGCGTGATCAAGGGGGCAGATACGCAGTATTTT.